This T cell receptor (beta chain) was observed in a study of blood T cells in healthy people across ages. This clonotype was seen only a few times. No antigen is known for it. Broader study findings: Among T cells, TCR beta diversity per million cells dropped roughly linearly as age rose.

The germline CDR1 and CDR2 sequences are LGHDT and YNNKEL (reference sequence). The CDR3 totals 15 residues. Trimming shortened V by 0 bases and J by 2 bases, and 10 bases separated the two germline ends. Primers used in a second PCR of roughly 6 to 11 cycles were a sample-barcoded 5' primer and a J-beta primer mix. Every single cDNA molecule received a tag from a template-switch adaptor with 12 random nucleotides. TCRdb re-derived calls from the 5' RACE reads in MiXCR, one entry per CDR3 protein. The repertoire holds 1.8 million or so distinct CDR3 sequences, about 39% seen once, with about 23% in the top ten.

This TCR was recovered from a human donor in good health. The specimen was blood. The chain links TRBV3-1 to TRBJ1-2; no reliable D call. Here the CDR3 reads CASSQEPKGNYGYTF. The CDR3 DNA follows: TGTGCCAGCAGCCAAGAGCCCAAAGGGAACTATGGCTACACCTTC. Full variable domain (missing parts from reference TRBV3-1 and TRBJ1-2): DTAVSQTPKYLVTQMGNDKSIKCEQNLGHDTMYWYKQDSKKFLKIMFSYNNKELIINETVPNRFSPKSPDKAHLNLHINSLELGDSAVYFCASSQEPKGNYGYTFGSGTRLTVV.